The TCR beta chain under discussion was sequenced for a study of PD-1 blockade in classical Hodgkin lymphoma. Whole-study findings and limits: Complete responders' diversity at baseline resembled that of newly diagnosed patients.

Germline V CDR1 and CDR2: KGHSH, LQKENI. The CDR3 consists of 13 residues. The V end lost 3 bases, the J end lost 12 bases, and 18 bases lay between the germline ends. As for this clone: Antigen specificity is unknown.

With no exception, relapse followed autologous stem cell transplantation in all patients, and brentuximab vedotin exposure varied. Using immunoSEQ multiplex PCR, the repertoire was profiled, and TCRdb retains in-frame clones only, with some absent. In the table there are 57,000 or so clones, 88% of which are singletons. The chain combines TRBV18 with TRBJ2-7, with D possibly being TRBD2 (5 bases). The sample here was peripheral blood mononuclear cells (PBMCs), taken at baseline. This TCR derives from a human donor with classical Hodgkin lymphoma. The CDR3 here is CASSPDGGLDMYF. Here the CDR3 DNA reads TGTGCCAGCTCACCCGACGGCGGACTGGATATGTACTTC.